Listed below are T cell receptor beta chains from one sample, sequenced in a study of cytomegalovirus exposure and HLA in healthy donors. Profiling relied on immunoSEQ multiplex PCR, and the TCRdb table lists in-frame clones only, not all of them. The sample includes about 190,000 clones, approximately 86% of them seen just once. The specimen was PBMCs. The source of these receptors is a woman in her twenties or thirties in good health and CMV-seronegative. The CDR3 runs from the conserved cysteine through the conserved F or W. The order of the fields is CDR3 protein, CDR3 DNA, D gene, J gene, clone size, CDR3 length, V gene. The D gene is left open where the match is weak. Clone size is given for some rows only: seen once, a few or many times, or a class if the clone is expanded.

cdr3_aa: CASGTRVGELFF; cdr3_nt: TGTGCTAGCGGGACTAGGGTCGGGGAGCTGTTTTTT; d_call: TRBD2; j_call: TRBJ2-2; clone_size: once; cdr3_length: 12; v_call: TRBV7-7
cdr3_aa: CSVLGGESEGSGANVLTF; cdr3_nt: TGCAGCGTTCTGGGAGGGGAGTCGGAGGGCTCTGGGGCCAACGTCCTGACTTTC; d_call: TRBD2; j_call: TRBJ2-6; clone_size: NA; cdr3_length: 18; v_call: TRBV29-1
cdr3_aa: CASSSTGVPPYEQYF; cdr3_nt: TGTGCCAGCAGTTCGACAGGGGTTCCGCCCTACGAGCAGTACTTC; d_call: TRBD1; j_call: TRBJ2-7; clone_size: few; cdr3_length: 15; v_call: TRBV27
cdr3_aa: CASRVTLYNSPLHF; cdr3_nt: TGTGCCAGCAGGGTTACTCTCTATAATTCACCCCTCCACTTT; d_call: NA; j_call: TRBJ1-6; clone_size: once; cdr3_length: 14; v_call: TRBV2
cdr3_aa: CASSPVGVSYNEQFF; cdr3_nt: TGTGCCAGCAGCCCAGTGGGCGTCTCCTACAATGAGCAGTTCTTC; d_call: NA; j_call: TRBJ2-1; clone_size: NA; cdr3_length: 15; v_call: TRBV11-3
cdr3_aa: CASRGLADIYNEQFF; cdr3_nt: TGCGCCAGCAGGGGACTAGCGGACATTTACAATGAGCAGTTCTTC; d_call: TRBD2; j_call: TRBJ2-1; clone_size: NA; cdr3_length: 15; v_call: TRBV4-1
cdr3_aa: CASSQGPGTVYNEQFF; cdr3_nt: TGTGCCAGCAGCCAAGGGCCGGGGACAGTATACAATGAGCAGTTCTTC; d_call: TRBD1; j_call: TRBJ2-1; clone_size: NA; cdr3_length: 16; v_call: TRBV14
cdr3_aa: CASSVGGAGYNEQFF; cdr3_nt: TGTGCCAGCAGCGTAGGAGGGGCGGGATACAATGAGCAGTTCTTC; d_call: NA; j_call: TRBJ2-1; clone_size: NA; cdr3_length: 15; v_call: TRBV9
cdr3_aa: CASSSTTSGYTF; cdr3_nt: TGCGCCAGCAGCTCAACAACATCTGGCTACACCTTC; d_call: NA; j_call: TRBJ1-2; clone_size: NA; cdr3_length: 12; v_call: TRBV5-1
cdr3_aa: CASSGQGNNQPQHF; cdr3_nt: TGTGCCAGCAGTGGTCAGGGTAACAATCAGCCCCAGCATTTT; d_call: NA; j_call: TRBJ1-5; clone_size: NA; cdr3_length: 14; v_call: TRBV2
cdr3_aa: CASSSLWAGRYEQYF; cdr3_nt: TGTGCTAGCAGCTCGCTGTGGGCAGGGAGGTACGAGCAGTACTTC; d_call: NA; j_call: TRBJ2-7; clone_size: NA; cdr3_length: 15; v_call: TRBV7-7
cdr3_aa: CASSLSVRGGKLGYTF; cdr3_nt: TGTGCCAGCAGTCTTAGTGTCCGGGGTGGAAAGCTTGGCTACACCTTC; d_call: NA; j_call: TRBJ1-2; clone_size: NA; cdr3_length: 16; v_call: TRBV27
cdr3_aa: CATSRDGGEGRWDTQYF; cdr3_nt: TGTGCCACCAGCAGAGATGGGGGGGAGGGCCGGTGGGATACGCAGTATTTT; d_call: TRBD2; j_call: TRBJ2-3; clone_size: NA; cdr3_length: 17; v_call: TRBV15
cdr3_aa: CASRGTRSDEQYF; cdr3_nt: TGTGCCAGCAGGGGGACTAGATCAGACGAGCAGTACTTC; d_call: TRBD2; j_call: TRBJ2-7; clone_size: NA; cdr3_length: 13; v_call: TRBV6-1
cdr3_aa: CASSVYRGGNQPQHF; cdr3_nt: TGTGCCAGTAGTGTCTACAGGGGAGGCAATCAGCCCCAGCATTTT; d_call: TRBD1; j_call: TRBJ1-5; clone_size: NA; cdr3_length: 15; v_call: TRBV19
cdr3_aa: CASTGQGDTEAFF; cdr3_nt: TGTGCCAGCACCGGACAGGGGGACACTGAAGCTTTCTTT; d_call: TRBD1; j_call: TRBJ1-1; clone_size: NA; cdr3_length: 13; v_call: TRBV6-1
cdr3_aa: CAWTASLAGTDNEQFF; cdr3_nt: TGTGCCTGGACCGCCTCACTAGCGGGGACTGACAATGAGCAGTTCTTC; d_call: TRBD2; j_call: TRBJ2-1; clone_size: NA; cdr3_length: 16; v_call: TRBV30
cdr3_aa: CASRPMDGRARDNEQFF; cdr3_nt: TGCGCCAGCAGACCGATGGACGGGAGGGCCCGGGACAATGAGCAGTTCTTC; d_call: TRBD2; j_call: TRBJ2-1; clone_size: NA; cdr3_length: 17; v_call: TRBV5-1
cdr3_aa: CASSEGTGYYFGYTF; cdr3_nt: TGTGCCAGCAGTGAAGGGACAGGGTATTACTTTGGCTACACCTTC; d_call: TRBD1; j_call: TRBJ1-2; clone_size: few; cdr3_length: 15; v_call: TRBV6-1
cdr3_aa: CASSVGWRAGVISGTQYF; cdr3_nt: TGTGCCAGCAGCGTAGGATGGCGAGCGGGAGTTATTTCCGGGACCCAGTACTTC; d_call: TRBD2; j_call: TRBJ2-5; clone_size: NA; cdr3_length: 18; v_call: TRBV9
cdr3_aa: CASSYSRGEQFF; cdr3_nt: TGTGCCAGCAGTTACTCGCGGGGGGAGCAGTTCTTC; d_call: TRBD2; j_call: TRBJ2-1; clone_size: once; cdr3_length: 12; v_call: TRBV6-5
cdr3_aa: CASSRGHTGELFF; cdr3_nt: TGCGCCAGCTCGAGAGGGCACACCGGGGAGCTGTTTTTT; d_call: NA; j_call: TRBJ2-2; clone_size: NA; cdr3_length: 13; v_call: TRBV4-1
cdr3_aa: CASGEVRGRYGYTF; cdr3_nt: TGTGCCAGCGGAGAGGTGAGGGGGCGATATGGCTACACCTTC; d_call: TRBD1; j_call: TRBJ1-2; clone_size: NA; cdr3_length: 14; v_call: TRBV27
cdr3_aa: CASSFSGRGGTDTQYF; cdr3_nt: TGTGCCAGCAGTTTTAGCGGGAGAGGAGGCACAGATACGCAGTATTTT; d_call: TRBD2; j_call: TRBJ2-3; clone_size: once; cdr3_length: 16; v_call: TRBV28
cdr3_aa: CASNLGGAETQYF; cdr3_nt: TGTGCCAGCAACCTTGGGGGGGCGGAGACCCAGTACTTC; d_call: NA; j_call: TRBJ2-5; clone_size: few; cdr3_length: 13; v_call: TRBV2
cdr3_aa: CASSSPRRGYNEQFF; cdr3_nt: TGTGCCAGCAGCTCTCCACGGCGGGGCTACAATGAGCAGTTCTTC; d_call: NA; j_call: TRBJ2-1; clone_size: NA; cdr3_length: 15; v_call: TRBV7-2
cdr3_aa: CASSLPLRQTSYGYTF; cdr3_nt: TGTGCCAGCAGCTTACCCCTTAGACAGACATCTTATGGCTACACCTTC; d_call: NA; j_call: TRBJ1-2; clone_size: NA; cdr3_length: 16; v_call: TRBV7-3
cdr3_aa: CASSPVAPGGDTIYF; cdr3_nt: TGTGCCAGCTCACCCGTCGCTCCCGGCGGGGACACCATATATTTT; d_call: NA; j_call: TRBJ1-3; clone_size: NA; cdr3_length: 15; v_call: TRBV18
cdr3_aa: CSVPLAGGQETQYF; cdr3_nt: TGCAGCGTTCCTTTAGCGGGGGGGCAAGAGACCCAGTACTTC; d_call: TRBD2; j_call: TRBJ2-5; clone_size: NA; cdr3_length: 14; v_call: TRBV29-1
cdr3_aa: CASRPPGGRYGYTF; cdr3_nt: TGTGCCAGCAGACCGCCCGGGGGTCGCTATGGCTACACCTTC; d_call: NA; j_call: TRBJ1-2; clone_size: NA; cdr3_length: 14; v_call: TRBV28
cdr3_aa: CASSALWEPYNEQFF; cdr3_nt: TGCGCCAGCAGCGCCTTATGGGAGCCCTACAATGAGCAGTTCTTC; d_call: NA; j_call: TRBJ2-1; clone_size: once; cdr3_length: 15; v_call: TRBV4-1
cdr3_aa: CASSQDFNQPQHF; cdr3_nt: TGCGCCAGCAGCCAAGACTTCAATCAGCCCCAGCATTTT; d_call: NA; j_call: TRBJ1-5; clone_size: NA; cdr3_length: 13; v_call: TRBV4-1
cdr3_aa: CASSYVTGGEKLFF; cdr3_nt: TGTGCCAGCAGTTACGTGACAGGGGGTGAAAAACTGTTTTTT; d_call: TRBD1; j_call: TRBJ1-4; clone_size: once; cdr3_length: 14; v_call: TRBV6-5
cdr3_aa: CSVRGVYGYTF; cdr3_nt: TGCAGCGTCCGGGGGGTGTATGGCTACACCTTC; d_call: NA; j_call: TRBJ1-2; clone_size: NA; cdr3_length: 11; v_call: TRBV29-1
cdr3_aa: CASRGAGGRNGYTF; cdr3_nt: TGTGCCAGCAGGGGGGCAGGGGGCCGGAATGGCTACACCTTC; d_call: TRBD1; j_call: TRBJ1-2; clone_size: few; cdr3_length: 14; v_call: TRBV28
cdr3_aa: CASSWGQGGQPQHF; cdr3_nt: TGTGCCAGCAGCTGGGGACAGGGGGGGCAGCCCCAGCATTTT; d_call: TRBD1; j_call: TRBJ1-5; clone_size: NA; cdr3_length: 14; v_call: TRBV7-9
cdr3_aa: CASSETTGTQYF; cdr3_nt: TGTGCCAGTAGTGAGACGACGGGGACCCAGTACTTC; d_call: NA; j_call: TRBJ2-5; clone_size: NA; cdr3_length: 12; v_call: TRBV19